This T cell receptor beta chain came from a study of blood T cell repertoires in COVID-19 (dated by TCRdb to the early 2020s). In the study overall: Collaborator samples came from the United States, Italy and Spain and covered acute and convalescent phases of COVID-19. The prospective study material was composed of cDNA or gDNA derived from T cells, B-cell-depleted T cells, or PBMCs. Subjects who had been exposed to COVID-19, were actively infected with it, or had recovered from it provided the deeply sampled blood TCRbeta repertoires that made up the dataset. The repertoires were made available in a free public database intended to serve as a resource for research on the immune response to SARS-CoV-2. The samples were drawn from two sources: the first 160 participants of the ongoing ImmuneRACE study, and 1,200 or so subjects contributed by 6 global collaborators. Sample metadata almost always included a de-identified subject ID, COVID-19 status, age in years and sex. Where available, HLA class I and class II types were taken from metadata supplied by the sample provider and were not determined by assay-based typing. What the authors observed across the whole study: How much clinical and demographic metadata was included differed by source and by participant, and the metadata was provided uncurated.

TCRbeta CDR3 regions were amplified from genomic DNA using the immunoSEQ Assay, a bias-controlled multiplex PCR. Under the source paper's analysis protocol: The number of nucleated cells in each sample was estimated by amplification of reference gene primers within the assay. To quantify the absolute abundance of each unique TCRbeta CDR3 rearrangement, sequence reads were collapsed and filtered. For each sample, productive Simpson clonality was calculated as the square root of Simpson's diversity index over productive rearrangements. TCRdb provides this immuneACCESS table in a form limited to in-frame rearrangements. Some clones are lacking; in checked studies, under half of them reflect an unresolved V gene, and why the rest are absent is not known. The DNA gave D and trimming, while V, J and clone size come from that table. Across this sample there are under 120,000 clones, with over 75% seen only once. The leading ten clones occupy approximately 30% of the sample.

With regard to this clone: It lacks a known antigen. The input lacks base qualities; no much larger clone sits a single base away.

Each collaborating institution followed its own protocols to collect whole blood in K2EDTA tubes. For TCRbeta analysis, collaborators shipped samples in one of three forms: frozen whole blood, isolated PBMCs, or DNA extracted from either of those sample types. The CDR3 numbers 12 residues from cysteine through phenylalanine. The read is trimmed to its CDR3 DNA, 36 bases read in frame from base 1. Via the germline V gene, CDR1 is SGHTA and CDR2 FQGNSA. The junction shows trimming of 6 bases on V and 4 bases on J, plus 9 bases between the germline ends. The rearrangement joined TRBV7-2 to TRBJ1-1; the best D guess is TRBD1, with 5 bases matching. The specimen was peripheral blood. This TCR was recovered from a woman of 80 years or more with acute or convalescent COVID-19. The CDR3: CASRQGFTEAFF. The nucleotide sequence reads TGTGCCAGCAGGCAGGGTTTCACTGAAGCTTTCTTT.